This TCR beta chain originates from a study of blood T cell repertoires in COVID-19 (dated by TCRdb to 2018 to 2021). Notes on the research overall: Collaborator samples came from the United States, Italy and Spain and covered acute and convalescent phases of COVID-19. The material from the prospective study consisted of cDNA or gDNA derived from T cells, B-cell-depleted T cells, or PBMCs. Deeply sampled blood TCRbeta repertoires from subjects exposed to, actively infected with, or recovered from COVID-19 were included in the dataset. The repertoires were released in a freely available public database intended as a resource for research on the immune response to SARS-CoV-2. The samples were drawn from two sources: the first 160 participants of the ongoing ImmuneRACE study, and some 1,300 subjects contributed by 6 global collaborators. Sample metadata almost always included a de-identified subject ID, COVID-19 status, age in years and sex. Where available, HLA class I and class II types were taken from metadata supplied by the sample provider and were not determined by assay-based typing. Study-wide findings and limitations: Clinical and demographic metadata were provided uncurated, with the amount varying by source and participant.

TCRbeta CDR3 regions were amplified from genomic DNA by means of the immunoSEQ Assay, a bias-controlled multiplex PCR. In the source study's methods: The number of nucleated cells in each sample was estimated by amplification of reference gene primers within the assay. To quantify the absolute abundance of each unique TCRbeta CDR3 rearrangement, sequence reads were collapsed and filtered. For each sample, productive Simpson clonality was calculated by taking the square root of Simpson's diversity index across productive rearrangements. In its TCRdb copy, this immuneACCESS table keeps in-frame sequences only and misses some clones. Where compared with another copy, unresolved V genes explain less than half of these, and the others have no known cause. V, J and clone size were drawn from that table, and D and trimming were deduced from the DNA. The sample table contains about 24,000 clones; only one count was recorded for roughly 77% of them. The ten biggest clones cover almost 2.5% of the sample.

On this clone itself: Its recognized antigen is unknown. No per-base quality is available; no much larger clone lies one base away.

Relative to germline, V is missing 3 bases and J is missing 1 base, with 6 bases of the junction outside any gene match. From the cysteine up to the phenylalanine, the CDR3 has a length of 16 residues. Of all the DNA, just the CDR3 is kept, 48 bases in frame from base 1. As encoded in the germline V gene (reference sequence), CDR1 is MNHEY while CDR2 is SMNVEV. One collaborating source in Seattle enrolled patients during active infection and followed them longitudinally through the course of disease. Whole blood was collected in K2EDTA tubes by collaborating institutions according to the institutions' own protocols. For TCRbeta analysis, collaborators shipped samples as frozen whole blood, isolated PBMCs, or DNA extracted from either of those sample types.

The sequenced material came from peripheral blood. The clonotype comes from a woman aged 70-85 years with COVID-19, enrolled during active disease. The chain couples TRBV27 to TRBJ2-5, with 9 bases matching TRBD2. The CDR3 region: CASSLWSGGLQETQYF. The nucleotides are TGTGCCAGCAGTTTGTGGAGCGGGGGGCTCCAAGAGACCCAGTACTTC.